Below, 20 T cell receptor beta chains from the same sample are listed, as sequenced in a study of T cell responses to AZD1222 COVID-19 vaccine. Assay: immunoSEQ multiplex PCR; the TCRdb copy retains only in-frame clones and omits some. In the table there are 70,000 to 90,000 clones, 86% of which are singletons. The sample consisted of peripheral blood, taken on day 0 of AZD1222 vaccination. Receptor source: an adult in good health.

The chain recombines TRBV25-1 with TRBJ2-7; 7 bases are a match to TRBD1. J gave up 2 bases and V 6 bases, and 4 bases lay outside the gene matches. There are 13 residues in the CDR3. Germline values: CDR1 MGHDK, CDR2 SYGVNS. CDR3 coding DNA: TGTGCCAGCAGCCTGACAGGGACCTACGAGCAGTACTTC. It yields the protein CASSLTGTYEQYF.

The CDR3 sequence is CASSPRSTTGNYGYTF. Here the CDR3 DNA reads TGTGCCAGCAGTCCCCGGTCGACGACAGGGAACTATGGCTACACCTTC. The chain has TRBV3-1 (or the pseudogene TRBV3-2) and TRBJ1-2; 7 nucleotides agree with TRBD1. The germline V gene has CDR1 LGHDT and CDR2 YNNKEL (reference sequence). J was trimmed by 2 bases and V by 6 bases; bases with no gene match: 12. This CDR3 comprises 16 residues.

The chain uses TRBV3-1 (or the pseudogene TRBV3-2) and TRBJ1-6, with D unresolved. The germline V gene encodes CDR1 LGHDT and CDR2 YNNKEL (reference sequence). This CDR3 region has 17 residues. Trimming shortened V by 0 bases and J by 0 bases, and 9 bases separated the two germline ends. The CDR3 protein is CASSQDPVFSYNSPLHF. CDR3 DNA: TGTGCCAGCAGCCAAGATCCGGTCTTCTCCTATAATTCACCCCTCCACTTT.

This clone was recorded only once. J is TRBJ2-5 and V is TRBV5-1, with D possibly matching TRBD2 (5 bases). From germline, CDR1 is SGHRS and CDR2 YFSETQ. This CDR3 region has 12 residues. With 9 bases removed from V and 0 bases from J, the gap between germline ends came to 9 bases. The CDR3 DNA sequence: TGCGCCACCGGGGAGAACCAAGAGACCCAGTACTTC. It codes for CATGENQETQYF.

This clone was seen only a few times. The rearrangement joins TRBV7-3 to TRBJ2-1; D unclear. The CDR3 has 15 residues. Trimming stripped 5 bases from V and 0 bases from J, with 11 bases between. Germline lookup yields CDR1 SGHTA and CDR2 FQGTGA. The CDR3 sequence is CASSPDLGSYNEQFF. CDR3 sequence (DNA): TGTGCCAGCAGCCCCGACCTCGGCTCCTACAATGAGCAGTTCTTC.

The chain has TRBV14 and TRBJ1-4; D is undetermined. V gave up 0 bases and J gave up 4 bases, with 9 bases separating them. The CDR3 is 15 residues long. Looked up from germline, CDR1 is SGHDN and CDR2 is FVKESK. The CDR3: CASSQERGINEKLFF. The DNA for the CDR3 is TGTGCCAGCAGCCAAGAACGAGGGATTAATGAAAAACTGTTTTTT.

The V call is TRBV19, the J call TRBJ2-3; 9 nucleotides align to TRBD1. V trimming: 4 bases; J trimming: 6 bases; junction bases outside the gene matches: 8. CDR3 length: 15 amino acids. Per the germline V gene, CDR1 is LNHDA and CDR2 is SQIVND (reference sequence). CDR3 sequence: CASSSRDRVADTQYF. For the CDR3, the DNA is TGTGCCAGTAGTAGCCGGGACAGGGTCGCGGATACGCAGTATTTT.

The chain couples TRBV5-1 to TRBJ1-5; TRBD1 is a possible D gene (5 bases). V was cut by 1 base and J by 5 bases, with 10 bases left in between. The CDR3 extends over 14 amino acids. The germline V gene encodes CDR1 SGHRS and CDR2 YFSETQ. The CDR3 DNA follows: TGCGCCAGCAGCTTGTCGGGGGTAGATCAGCCCCAGCATTTT. Protein sequence: CASSLSGVDQPQHF.

This chain connects TRBV7-2 to TRBJ2-3, with 7 bases matching TRBD2. The V segment lost 0 bases and the J segment 1 base; nucleotides outside the gene matches: 4. CDR1 is SGHTA, CDR2 FQGNSA, per germline. This CDR3 contains 16 residues. Here the CDR3 reads CASSLAPAGGTDTQYF. DNA for the CDR3: TGTGCCAGCAGCTTAGCGCCGGCGGGGGGCACAGATACGCAGTATTTT.

The gene calls are TRBV5-1 and TRBJ2-2; D call uncertain. In germline, CDR1 is SGHRS, CDR2 YFSETQ. The germline V and J ends were trimmed by 4 bases and 7 bases, with 8 bases remaining between them. The CDR3 has 12 residues. CDR3 sequence (DNA): TGCGCCAGCAGCCTCCCCGACGGGGAGCTGTTTTTT. Residues: CASSLPDGELFF.

This sequence joins TRBV5-1 and TRBJ1-1, with TRBD1 identical over 11 bases. The CDR3 has 14 amino acids. The ends lost 5 bases at V and 6 bases at J; junction bases unmatched: 6. Germline CDR1 SGHRS, CDR2 YFSETQ. The CDR3: CASSSGQGAAEAFF. CDR3 nucleotide sequence: TGCGCCAGCAGTTCAGGACAGGGGGCCGCTGAAGCTTTCTTT.

This chain joins TRBV7-9 and TRBJ1-6, with D possibly being TRBD1 (5 bases). This CDR3 comprises 16 residues. V was shortened by 3 bases and J by 9 bases, with 18 bases between the two germline ends. Germline V CDR1 and CDR2: SEHNR, FQNEAQ (reference sequence). The CDR3 DNA follows: TGTGCCAGCAGCTTGGCTCGGTCTGGGACTGGTTCACCCCTCCACTTT. Translated, it gives CASSLARSGTGSPLHF.

The chain joins TRBV7-2 to TRBJ2-3; TRBD2 matches 10 bases. CDR3 length equals 13 residues. Germline V lookup: CDR1 SGHTA, CDR2 FQGNSA. V lost 2 bases, J lost 8 bases, and 1 base stayed unmatched. The CDR3 protein is CASSLTSGVTQYF. CDR3 nucleotides: TGTGCCAGCAGCTTAACTAGCGGGGTTACGCAGTATTTT.

This chain connects TRBV11-2 to TRBJ2-7; 8 positions agree with TRBD2. Germline loops: CDR1 SGHAT, CDR2 FQNNGV. V lost 2 bases, J lost 2 bases, and 5 bases stayed unmatched. This CDR3 has 15 amino acids. The CDR3 nucleotides are TGTGCCAGCAGCTTACTCGCGGGAGGAACCTACGAGCAGTACTTC. This translates into CASSLLAGGTYEQYF.

Notes on this clone: Other DNA sequences within the sample encode an identical CDR3. This chain links TRBV5-1 with TRBJ1-3; no reliable D call. There are 14 residues in the CDR3. V was clipped by 0 bases and J by 4 bases, with 8 bases between them. Germline CDR1 and CDR2: SGHRS and YFSETQ. The CDR3 sequence: CASSLAGYGNTIYF. The CDR3 DNA follows: TGCGCCAGCAGCTTGGCAGGTTACGGAAACACCATATATTTT.

This chain links TRBV3-1 (or the pseudogene TRBV3-2) with TRBJ2-3, with 9 bases identical to TRBD1. Germline V gene lookup returns CDR1 LGHDT and CDR2 YNNKEL (reference sequence). CDR3 size: 15 residues. J was trimmed by 6 bases and V by 4 bases; bases with no gene match: 8. DNA of the CDR3: TGTGCCAGCAGCCCACCGGGACAGGGTGTGGATACGCAGTATTTT. Encoded protein: CASSPPGQGVDTQYF.

The chain carries TRBV5-1 and TRBJ2-1, with 14 bases aligning to TRBD2. Germline V gene sequence: CDR1 SGHRS, CDR2 YFSETQ. With V trimmed by 4 bases and J by 8 bases, 11 bases remained unmatched. This CDR3 has 17 amino acids. CDR3 residues: CASSRGTSGGGHDEQFF. The CDR3 coding sequence is TGCGCCAGCAGCCGAGGGACTAGCGGGGGAGGGCATGATGAGCAGTTCTTC. Full variable domain (rest looked up from reference TRBV5-1 and TRBJ2-1): KAGVTQTPRYLIKTRGQQVTLSCSPISGHRSVSWYQQTPGQGLQFLFEYFSETQRNKGNFPGRFSGRQFSNSRSEMNVSTLELGDSALYLCASSRGTSGGGHDEQFFGPGTRLTVL.

The gene calls are TRBV5-1 and TRBJ2-7; D call uncertain. Germline V CDR1 and CDR2: SGHRS, YFSETQ. CDR3 length: 15 residues. V was shortened by 2 bases and J by 0 bases, with 12 bases between the two germline ends. The CDR3 bases are TGCGCCAGCAGCTTTGGGCAGGTTAGCTCCTACGAGCAGTACTTC. Translating gives CASSFGQVSSYEQYF.

The V call is TRBV29-1, the J call TRBJ1-1; tentative D call: TRBD1 (5 bases). The CDR3 is made up of 13 amino acids. The germline CDR1 and CDR2 sequences are SQVTM and ANQGSEA. V lost 6 bases and J lost 7, with 18 bases in between. This CDR3 is CSVLVWRGVEAFF. CDR3 bases: TGCAGCGTCCTGGTTTGGAGAGGGGTTGAAGCTTTCTTT.

The V call is TRBV27, the J call TRBJ2-2; TRBD2 agrees at 9 bases. Germline CDR1 reads MNHEY; CDR2 reads SMNVEV (reference sequence). The CDR3 covers 18 residues. After removal of 3 bases from V and 4 bases from J, the junction contained 12 bases not matched to a gene. This chain's CDR3 is CASSFQAKAGGSTGELFF. The CDR3 coding sequence is TGTGCCAGCAGTTTCCAAGCTAAAGCGGGAGGAAGCACCGGGGAGCTGTTTTTT.